This TCR gamma chain was sequenced during a study of gamma-delta chains in newborns, infants, children (dated by TCRdb to about 2019). Regarding the study in general: According to the title of the study, polyclonal expansion of innate gammadelta T cells immediately after birth is driven by microbial exposure. Right after human newborns were born, the researchers looked at the way microbial exposure shaped their populations of innate gammadelta T cells.

Sequencing was performed on an Illumina MiSeq. TCRdb called clones anew from the public reads via CATT; matching DNA rows were later pooled. The sample has around 610 gamma-chain clones on record, 70% to 80% of them singletons. In total, the top ten clones hold about 32% of the sample. This clone has just a few counts. This receptor's antigen is unknown. The input lacks base qualities; no much larger clone sits a single base away. V lost 2 bases and J lost 6 bases, and the count of bases not matched to a germline gene is 4. CDR3 length: 16 amino acids, cysteine to phenylalanine. Of all the DNA, just the CDR3 is kept, 48 bases in frame from base 1. CDR1 and CDR2 are read off the germline V gene (reference sequence) as GITISATS and ISYDGTV.

This chain is built from TRGV9 and TRGJP. The J gene was not available in TCRdb and was assigned here by matching the DNA to germline segments. Sequencing was performed on blood. This TCR was recovered from a child who was a newborn, infant or young child, either healthy, febrile or measles-vaccinated (not recorded which). The CDR3 region has the sequence CALWEARELGKKIKVF. The DNA sequence follows: TGTGCCTTGTGGGAGGCGCGAGAGTTGGGCAAAAAAATCAAGGTATTT.